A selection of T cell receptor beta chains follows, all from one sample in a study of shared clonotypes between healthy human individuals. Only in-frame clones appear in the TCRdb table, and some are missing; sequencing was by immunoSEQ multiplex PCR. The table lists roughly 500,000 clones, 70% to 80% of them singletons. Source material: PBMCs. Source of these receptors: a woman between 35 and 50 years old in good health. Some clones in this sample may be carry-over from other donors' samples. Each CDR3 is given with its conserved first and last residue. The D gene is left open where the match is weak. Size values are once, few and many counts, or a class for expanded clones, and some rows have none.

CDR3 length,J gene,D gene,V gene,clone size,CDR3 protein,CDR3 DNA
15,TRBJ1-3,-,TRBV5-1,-,CASRGSPWTGNTIYF,TGCGCCAGCAGGGGGTCTCCTTGGACCGGAAACACCATATATTTT
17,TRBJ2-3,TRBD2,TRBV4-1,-,CASSQGLAGSGADTQYF,TGCGCCAGCAGCCAAGGCCTAGCGGGTAGTGGGGCAGATACGCAGTATTTT
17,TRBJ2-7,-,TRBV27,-,CASSRSLTSASSYEQYF,TGTGCCAGCAGCCGCAGCTTGACAAGCGCCAGCTCCTACGAGCAGTACTTC
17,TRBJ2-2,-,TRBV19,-,CAAKQTAGQQNTGELFF,TGTGCCGCAAAGCAGACAGCCGGACAGCAGAACACCGGGGAGCTGTTTTTT
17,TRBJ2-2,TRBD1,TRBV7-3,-,CASSRRPRQGNTGELFF,TGTGCCAGCAGCCGGAGACCTAGACAGGGAAACACCGGGGAGCTGTTTTTT
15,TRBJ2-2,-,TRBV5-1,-,CASSSNSLNTGELFF,TGCGCCAGCAGCTCAAACAGCTTGAACACCGGGGAGCTGTTTTTT
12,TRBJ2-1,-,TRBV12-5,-,CASGLVYNEQFF,TGTGCTAGTGGTTTGGTATACAATGAGCAGTTCTTC
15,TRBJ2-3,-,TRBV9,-,CASSAPGHFTDTQYF,TGTGCCAGCAGCGCACCGGGACACTTCACAGATACGCAGTATTTT
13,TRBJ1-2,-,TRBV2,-,CASRGSGDYGYTF,TGTGCCAGCAGGGGGAGTGGGGACTATGGCTACACCTTC
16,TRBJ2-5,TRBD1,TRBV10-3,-,CAISEAKDRGLETQYF,TGTGCCATCAGTGAGGCCAAGGACAGGGGGCTGGAGACCCAGTACTTC
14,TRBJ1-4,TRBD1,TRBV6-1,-,CASSVDRGPEKLFF,TGTGCCAGCAGTGTGGACAGGGGACCAGAAAAACTGTTTTTT
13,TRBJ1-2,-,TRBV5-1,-,CASSPRDLGGYTF,TGCGCCAGCAGCCCCCGGGATCTTGGAGGCTACACCTTC
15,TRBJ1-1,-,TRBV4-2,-,CASSQDSNAGLVAFF,TGTGCCAGCAGCCAAGATTCGAACGCGGGGCTAGTCGCTTTCTTT
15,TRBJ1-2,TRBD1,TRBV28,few,CASSSRTGSGYGYTF,TGTGCCAGCAGTTCTCGGACAGGGTCGGGCTATGGCTACACCTTC
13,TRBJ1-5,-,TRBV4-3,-,CASSQETNQPQHF,TGCGCCAGCAGCCAAGAGACCAATCAGCCCCAGCATTTT
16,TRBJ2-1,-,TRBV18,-,CASSRNTGPRMHEQFF,TGTGCCAGCTCACGCAACACGGGGCCGCGGATGCATGAGCAGTTCTTC
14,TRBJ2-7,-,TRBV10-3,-,CAISDQEGRYEQYF,TGTGCCATCAGTGACCAGGAGGGCCGTTACGAGCAGTACTTC
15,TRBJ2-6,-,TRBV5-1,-,CASSLGTSGANVLTF,TGCGCCAGCAGCTTAGGGACTTCTGGGGCCAACGTCCTGACTTTC
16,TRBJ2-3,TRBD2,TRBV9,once,CASSAPLAGGDWTQYF,TGTGCCAGCAGCGCACCTCTAGCGGGAGGGGACTGGACGCAGTATTTT
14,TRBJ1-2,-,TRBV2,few,CASTDQPLTMGYTF,TGTGCCAGCACTGACCAGCCCCTAACTATGGGCTACACCTTC
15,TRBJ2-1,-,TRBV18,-,CASSPTQDSYNEQFF,TGTGCCAGCTCACCAACCCAGGACTCCTACAATGAGCAGTTCTTC
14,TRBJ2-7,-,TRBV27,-,CASSSLRESYEQYF,TGTGCCAGCAGTTCACTCAGGGAGAGCTACGAGCAGTACTTC
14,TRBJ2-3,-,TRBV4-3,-,CASSQDPRGDTQYF,TGCGCCAGCAGCCAAGATCCTCGTGGAGATACGCAGTATTTT
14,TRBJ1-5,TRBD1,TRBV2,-,CASSSDRGTQPQHF,TGTGCCAGCAGCTCCGACAGGGGTACTCAGCCCCAGCATTTT